The 29 T cell receptor beta chains presented below share a single source sample, sequenced in a study of blood T cell repertoires in COVID-19. Measured with immunoSEQ multiplex PCR; TCRdb has only the in-frame clones, and not every one. The data show 50,000 or so clones, approximately 85% seen once. Sequenced input: peripheral blood. These receptors were collected from a human donor in a cohort sampled during active COVID-19.

The chain employs TRBV19 and TRBJ1-5, with 9 bases identical to TRBD1. This CDR3 has 15 amino acids. V gave up 5 bases and J gave up 2 bases; unmatched junction bases: 4. Germline V CDR1 and CDR2: LNHDA, SQIVND (reference sequence). The CDR3 DNA is TGTGCCAGTAGTTCGGACAGGGGAGGCAATCAGCCCCAGCATTTT. Translating gives CASSSDRGGNQPQHF. Full variable domain (outside the CDR3, taken from reference TRBV19 and TRBJ1-5): DGGITQSPKYLFRKEGQNVTLSCEQNLNHDAMYWYRQDPGQGLRLIYYSQIVNDFQKGDIAEGYSVSREKKESFPLTVTSAQKNPTAFYLCASSSDRGGNQPQHFGDGTRLSIL.

The chain uses TRBV7-9 and TRBJ1-3; maybe TRBD1 (5 bases). Trimming cost V 5 bases and J 1 base, with 12 bases left between them. The CDR3 spans 15 residues. Germline V gene sequence: CDR1 SEHNR, CDR2 FQNEAQ (reference sequence). The CDR3 DNA sequence: TGTGCCAGCAGCCAAAGGGGCACGTCTGGAAACACCATATATTTT. Protein product: CASSQRGTSGNTIYF.

The chain employs TRBV11-3 and TRBJ2-3; 11 bases fit TRBD2. V shed 5 bases and J 1 base; nucleotides not matched to a gene: 5. Germline CDR1 reads SGHNT; CDR2 reads YENEEA. The CDR3 covers 16 residues. CDR3 region: CASSPGLAGGTDTQYF. CDR3 in DNA: TGTGCCAGCAGCCCAGGACTAGCGGGCGGCACAGATACGCAGTATTTT.

V usage is TRBV7-9 and J usage is TRBJ2-1; TRBD1 agrees at 8 bases. Per the germline V gene, CDR1 is SEHNR and CDR2 is FQNEAQ (reference sequence). J was trimmed by 5 bases and V by 6 bases; bases with no gene match: 12. The CDR3 sequence is 16 residues long. CDR3 coding DNA: TGTGCCAGCAGTGCGTGGTTGGGGACAGGAGACAATGAGCAGTTCTTC. Encoded protein: CASSAWLGTGDNEQFF. Using reference TRBV7-9 and TRBJ2-1 for the parts outside the CDR3, the full variable domain is DTGVSQNPRHKITKRGQNVTFRCDPISEHNRLYWYRQTLGQGPEFLTYFQNEAQLEKSRLLSDRFSAERPKGSFSTLEIQRTEQGDSAMYLCASSAWLGTGDNEQFFGPGTRLTVL.

The rearrangement uses TRBV5-1 and TRBJ1-3; D perhaps matches TRBD1 (5 bases). The CDR3 loop spans 16 amino acids. The ends were cut back, 0 bases at V and 0 bases at J, with 10 bases in the middle. Germline CDR1 reads SGHRS; CDR2 reads YFSETQ. In nucleotides, the CDR3 is TGCGCCAGCAGCTTGGTTTCAGGGTCCTCTGGAAACACCATATATTTT. Its protein product is CASSLVSGSSGNTIYF.

The chain recombines TRBV5-1 with TRBJ2-2; TRBD2 is a possible D gene (6 bases). Germline V gene data show CDR1 as SGHRS and CDR2 as YFSETQ. This CDR3 spans 15 amino acids. V lost 4 bases to trimming and J lost 3 bases, with 13 bases between them. CDR3: CASSPWGEYTGELFF. Written as DNA, the CDR3 is TGCGCCAGCAGCCCCTGGGGGGAATACACCGGGGAGCTGTTTTTT.

The chain recombines TRBV5-8 with TRBJ1-1, with D possibly matching TRBD1 (6 bases). This CDR3 has 13 amino acids. CDR1 and CDR2 from the germline V gene are SGHTS and YDEGEE. Trimming left V 1 base short and J 5 bases short, with 9 bases between. The chain's CDR3 is CASSLIGGTEAFF. The CDR3 coding sequence is TGTGCCAGCAGCTTGATAGGGGGAACTGAAGCTTTCTTT.

CDR3 in DNA: TGTGCCAGCAATCAGGGTGGACCCTACGAGCAGTACTTC. It is translated as CASNQGGPYEQYF. The V and J genes are TRBV2 and TRBJ2-7; D possibly corresponds to TRBD1 (5 bases). Germline V gives CDR1 SNHLY, CDR2 FYNNEI. CDR3 length: 13 amino acids. Trimming left V 7 bases short and J 2 bases short, with 12 bases between.

J is TRBJ2-2 and V is TRBV2; the D gene is possibly TRBD2 (5 bases). V gave up 7 bases and J gave up 11 bases, with 17 bases separating them. This CDR3 is 13 amino acids long. CDR1 is SNHLY, CDR2 FYNNEI, per germline. CDR3 residues: CASNYDSPGELFF. In DNA form, the CDR3 reads TGTGCCAGCAACTACGACTCCCCGGGAGAGCTGTTTTTT.

This clone occurred a few times. The chain employs TRBV25-1 and TRBJ2-1; D is possibly TRBD1 (6 bases). Germline V lookup: CDR1 MGHDK, CDR2 SYGVNS. Trimming cost V 5 bases and J 2 bases, with 10 bases left between them. The CDR3 has 14 residues. As DNA, the CDR3 is TGTGCCAGCAGTACAGGGTACCCCTACAATGAGCAGTTCTTC. It yields the protein CASSTGYPYNEQFF.

V usage is TRBV15 and J usage is TRBJ2-1; 8 bases are a match to TRBD1. V was pared by 0 bases and J by 7 bases, with 8 bases of the junction left unmatched. The germline gives CDR1 LNHNV, CDR2 YYDKDF (reference sequence). This CDR3 spans 16 amino acids. CDR3 coding DNA: TGTGCCACCAGCAGAGATCTGGCAGGGGGCGGGAATGAGCAGTTCTTC. Its protein product is CATSRDLAGGGNEQFF.

This clone was counted between two and nine times. The chain joins TRBV12-3 or TRBV12-4 to TRBJ1-1; D gene unclear. The CDR3 covers 13 residues. Between the trimmed V and J ends, which lost 3 bases and 1 base, there was a span of 6 bases. The CDR3 loop reads CASSFGGNTEAFF. In DNA form, the CDR3 reads TGTGCCAGCAGTTTTGGCGGGAACACTGAAGCTTTCTTT.

The chain is built from TRBV5-1 and TRBJ1-4; D is uncertain. Germline values: CDR1 SGHRS, CDR2 YFSETQ. The CDR3 extends over 12 amino acids. Trimming took 5 bases from V and 2 from J, leaving 4 bases between them. Written as DNA, the CDR3 is TGCGCCAGCAGGGGCACTAATGAAAAACTGTTTTTT. This translates into CASRGTNEKLFF.

The J gene is TRBJ1-5, the V gene TRBV19; TRBD1 aligns across 7 bases. V lost 9 bases and J lost 5; bases outside the gene matches: 4. Germline CDR1 LNHDA, CDR2 SQIVND (reference sequence). The CDR3 extends over 12 amino acids. The CDR3 loop reads CASGTEYQPQHF. The CDR3 DNA reads TGTGCCAGCGGGACAGAGTATCAGCCCCAGCATTTT.

J is TRBJ1-1 and V is TRBV7-9, with D possibly matching TRBD1 (5 bases). This CDR3 is built from 14 residues. Trimming shortened V by 2 bases and J by 1 base, and 8 bases separated the two germline ends. The germline CDR1 and CDR2 sequences are SEHNR and FQNEAQ (reference sequence). CDR3 DNA: TGTGCCAGCAGCTTATCGACAGCGAACACTGAAGCTTTCTTT. This gives the protein CASSLSTANTEAFF.

V gene TRBV3-1 (or the pseudogene TRBV3-2) combines with J gene TRBJ2-7; possibly TRBD1 for D (6 bases). The V end lost 1 base, the J end lost 3 bases, and 10 bases lay between the germline ends. In germline, CDR1 is LGHDT, CDR2 YNNKEL (reference sequence). The CDR3 contains 14 residues. The CDR3: CASSQARTVYEQYF. The DNA of the CDR3 is TGTGCCAGCAGCCAAGCTCGGACAGTCTACGAGCAGTACTTC.

The table lists this clone with a count of one. V and J are TRBV18 and TRBJ1-2; 7 nucleotides align to TRBD1. The CDR3 has 15 residues. Germline assignment: CDR1 KGHSH and CDR2 LQKENI. V dropped 6 bases and J dropped 5; count of bases not matched to a gene: 12. Here the CDR3 reads CASSAAAGTEYGYTF. In DNA, the CDR3 is TGTGCCAGCTCTGCCGCCGCCGGGACAGAATATGGCTACACCTTC.

The chain combines TRBV12-3 or TRBV12-4 with TRBJ2-7, with D perhaps matching TRBD2 (6 bases). V was trimmed by 3 bases and J by 6 bases, leaving 12 bases between them. CDR3 length: 13 amino acids. CDR3 sequence reads: CASSFGVRGEQYF. In DNA form, the CDR3 reads TGTGCCAGCAGTTTCGGGGTGCGGGGCGAGCAGTACTTC.

The rearrangement links TRBV6-5 to TRBJ2-7, with TRBD1 identical over 8 bases. V shed 0 bases and J 6 bases; nucleotides not matched to a gene: 7. The CDR3 runs 15 residues. CDR1 and CDR2 from the germline V gene are MNHEY and SVGAGI. Here the CDR3 reads CASSYSRDRSTEQYF. In nucleotides, the CDR3 is TGTGCCAGCAGTTACTCACGGGACAGGAGCACCGAGCAGTACTTC.

The chain employs TRBV19 and TRBJ2-1; 11 nucleotides match TRBD1. Trimming removed 3 bases from V and 4 bases from J; junction bases left unmatched: 5. The germline V gene encodes CDR1 LNHDA and CDR2 SQIVND (reference sequence). The CDR3 totals 16 residues. This CDR3 reads CASSITGQGVYNEQFF. In DNA form, the CDR3 reads TGTGCCAGTAGTATCACGGGACAGGGGGTATACAATGAGCAGTTCTTC. Complete variable domain (other parts from reference TRBV19 and TRBJ2-1): DGGITQSPKYLFRKEGQNVTLSCEQNLNHDAMYWYRQDPGQGLRLIYYSQIVNDFQKGDIAEGYSVSREKKESFPLTVTSAQKNPTAFYLCASSITGQGVYNEQFFGPGTRLTVL.

The CDR3 protein is CSAPRQGAKSNQPQHF. CDR3 DNA: TGCAGCGCCCCTAGACAGGGGGCTAAGAGCAATCAGCCCCAGCATTTT. The V call is TRBV29-1, the J call TRBJ1-5; 10 bases map to TRBD1. This CDR3 region has 16 residues. Trimming cost V 7 bases and J 1 base; bases outside gene matches: 10. Germline CDR1 and CDR2: SQVTM and ANQGSEA.

V usage is TRBV3-1 (or the pseudogene TRBV3-2) and J usage is TRBJ1-2, with D tentatively TRBD1 (6 bases). This CDR3 region has 15 residues. V lost 2 bases, J lost 4 bases, and 14 bases lay in between. Germline V gene lookup returns CDR1 LGHDT and CDR2 YNNKEL (reference sequence). The CDR3 DNA sequence: TGTGCCAGCAGCCAAATGAACGGGGGGCGCTATGGCTACACCTTC. Protein sequence: CASSQMNGGRYGYTF.

The genes are TRBV24-1 and TRBJ2-2; 7 bases fit TRBD1. The trim removed 12 bases at V and 2 bases at J, leaving 5 bases unmatched. Germline V gene data show CDR1 as KGHDR and CDR2 as SFDVKD. CDR3 size: 13 residues. DNA for the CDR3: TGTGCCTCCCGGGACAGCAACACCGGGGAGCTGTTTTTT. Amino acid sequence: CASRDSNTGELFF.

The chain links TRBV5-6 to TRBJ2-5; D is perhaps TRBD2 (5 bases). V was shortened by 5 bases and J by 2 bases, with 13 bases between the two germline ends. CDR1 is SGHDT and CDR2 is YYEEEE in the germline V gene. The CDR3 covers 14 residues. CDR3 sequence reads: CASSFLRGQETQYF. The CDR3 DNA reads TGTGCCAGCAGTTTCCTCCGGGGACAAGAGACCCAGTACTTC.

The chain carries TRBV5-1 and TRBJ2-3; 7 bases are shared with TRBD1. The CDR3 is 14 amino acids. The germline gives CDR1 SGHRS, CDR2 YFSETQ. Losses at the gene ends were 4 bases for V and 2 bases for J; bases not matched to a gene: 4. In DNA, the CDR3 is TGCGCCAGCAGCGTCGGGACAGTCACAGATACGCAGTATTTT. Amino acid sequence: CASSVGTVTDTQYF. Full variable domain (outside the CDR3, taken from reference TRBV5-1 and TRBJ2-3): KAGVTQTPRYLIKTRGQQVTLSCSPISGHRSVSWYQQTPGQGLQFLFEYFSETQRNKGNFPGRFSGRQFSNSRSEMNVSTLELGDSALYLCASSVGTVTDTQYFGPGTRLTVL.

In its sample, this clone was seen a few times. The genes are TRBV5-1 and TRBJ2-7; D is perhaps TRBD2 (5 bases). V lost 4 bases and J lost 2, with 13 bases in between. This CDR3 comprises 14 residues. Germline CDR1 reads SGHRS; CDR2 reads YFSETQ. Here the CDR3 DNA reads TGCGCCAGCAGCCCCGGGAACCGAGCCTACGAGCAGTACTTC. Residues: CASSPGNRAYEQYF.

The rearrangement joins TRBV7-6 to TRBJ1-6, with D possibly matching TRBD1 (5 bases). The CDR3 spans 16 residues. V was shortened by 4 bases and J by 6 bases, with 16 bases between the two germline ends. From germline, CDR1 is SGHVS and CDR2 FNYEAQ. The CDR3 loop reads CASSWGGLGSNSPLHF. In DNA, the CDR3 is TGTGCCAGCAGCTGGGGGGGACTTGGCAGTAATTCACCCCTCCACTTT.

This chain connects TRBV5-5 to TRBJ2-1; the D is unclear. Germline-derived CDR1 and CDR2 are SGHKS and YYEKEE (reference sequence). The CDR3 is 14 residues long. The V and J ends lost 0 bases and 8 bases respectively, with 12 bases between them. The CDR3 spells CASSLADFVHEQFF. CDR3 nucleotides: TGTGCCAGCAGCTTGGCCGACTTCGTTCATGAGCAGTTCTTC.

The chain combines TRBV6-5 with TRBJ1-6; D ambiguous. CDR3 length: 14 amino acids. The ends were cut back, 10 bases at V and 7 bases at J, with 17 bases in the middle. The germline CDR1 and CDR2 sequences are MNHEY and SVGAGI. The CDR3 bases are TGTGCCACCCCCGGCGGTGGTCTAAATTCACCCCTCCACTTT. Translation: CATPGGGLNSPLHF.